This is a list of T cell receptor beta chains from one sample in a study of T cell responses to AZD1222 COVID-19 vaccine. Libraries were prepared by immunoSEQ multiplex PCR; TCRdb keeps only in-frame clonotypes and omits some of them. The sample has 50,000 to 55,000 clones; around 90% are singletons. This specimen was peripheral blood, taken 28 days after the second AZD1222 dose. Receptors were obtained from an adult who received the AZD1222 COVID-19 vaccine. Both conserved end residues are part of each CDR3. Fields, in order: J gene, clone size, D gene, V gene, CDR3 protein, CDR3 DNA. D genes are given only for firm matches. Clone size is stated in some rows and not others, as once, few, many or a class when expanded.

>TRBJ2-7|.|.|TRBV18
CASSPPARPGYEQYF
TGTGCCAGCTCACCACCGGCGCGCCCTGGCTACGAGCAGTACTTC
>TRBJ1-2|.|.|TRBV4-2
CASSQGDDPTF
TGTGCCAGCAGCCAAGGGGATGATCCCACCTTC
>TRBJ2-7|.|.|TRBV5-4
CASSSPGAYEQYF
TGTGCCAGCAGCTCCCCTGGGGCCTACGAGCAGTACTTC
>TRBJ2-2|.|TRBD2|TRBV5-5
CASSLALAANTGELFF
TGTGCCAGCAGCTTGGCGCTAGCGGCGAACACCGGGGAGCTGTTTTTT
>TRBJ2-2|.|.|TRBV4-1
CASSQPLKLRPGELFF
TGCGCCAGCAGCCAACCCTTAAAACTGAGACCCGGGGAGCTGTTTTTT
>TRBJ2-7|.|.|TRBV6-5
CASRGMTPSYEQYF
TGTGCCAGCAGGGGGATGACACCATCCTACGAGCAGTACTTC
>TRBJ1-5|.|TRBD1|TRBV28
CASTRDRASNQPQHF
TGTGCCAGCACCCGAGACAGGGCCAGCAATCAGCCCCAGCATTTT
>TRBJ2-2|.|.|TRBV18
CASSPETGELFF
TGTGCCAGCTCACCGGAAACCGGGGAGCTGTTTTTT
>TRBJ2-1|.|TRBD2|TRBV5-1
CASSQPLAGDTTYNEQFF
TGCGCCAGCAGCCAACCCCTAGCGGGAGATACCACCTACAATGAGCAGTTCTTC
>TRBJ1-6|once|.|TRBV11-2
CASSSGTGGSPLHF
TGTGCCAGCAGTTCCGGGACGGGGGGTTCACCCCTCCACTTT
>TRBJ2-7|.|.|TRBV27
CASSLYVGRSYEQYF
TGTGCCAGCAGTTTATACGTGGGCCGTTCCTACGAGCAGTACTTC
>TRBJ2-1|.|TRBD2|TRBV9
CASSPLAGGPYNEQFF
TGTGCCAGCAGCCCCCTAGCGGGAGGGCCCTACAATGAGCAGTTCTTC
>TRBJ2-1|.|TRBD2|TRBV5-4
CASSLMASGSDEQFF
TGTGCCAGCAGCTTGATGGCTAGCGGGTCGGATGAGCAGTTCTTC
>TRBJ1-2|.|.|TRBV24-1
CATSGDRTNYGYTF
TGTGCCACCAGTGGCGACAGGACTAACTATGGCTACACCTTC
>TRBJ1-3|.|.|TRBV2
CASSVPGNSGNTIYF
TGTGCCAGCAGTGTCCCGGGTAACTCTGGAAACACCATATATTTT
>TRBJ2-4|.|.|TRBV10-1
CASNQGLVKNIQYF
TGCGCCAGCAATCAGGGTTTGGTAAAAAACATTCAGTACTTC
>TRBJ2-3|.|.|TRBV28
CASSPGRVPDTQYF
TGTGCCAGCAGTCCTGGACGGGTTCCGGATACGCAGTATTTT
>TRBJ1-5|.|.|TRBV19
CASSIEYQPQHF
TGTGCCAGTAGTATTGAATATCAGCCCCAGCATTTT
>TRBJ1-1|once|.|TRBV20-1
CSANVGVAAFF
TGCAGTGCTAACGTGGGTGTTGCGGCTTTCTTT
>TRBJ2-7|.|.|TRBV28
CASSPPPGRDYEQYF
TGTGCCAGCAGTCCCCCTCCGGGAAGAGACTACGAGCAGTACTTC
>TRBJ1-2|.|.|TRBV12-3/TRBV12-4
CASSPDGAYGYTF
TGTGCCAGCAGTCCCGACGGGGCCTATGGCTACACCTTC
>TRBJ2-7|.|TRBD2|TRBV6-6
CASSRRGLAGPSYEQYF
TGTGCCAGCAGCCGAAGGGGACTAGCGGGCCCCTCCTACGAGCAGTACTTC
>TRBJ2-1|.|TRBD1|TRBV9
CASSVAVRGNEQFF
TGTGCCAGCAGCGTAGCAGTCAGGGGGAATGAGCAGTTCTTC
>TRBJ2-7|.|TRBD1|TRBV19
CASSATGTGRNGKDF
TGTGCCAGTAGTGCGACCGGGACAGGGCGAAACGGGAAGGACTTC
>TRBJ2-5|.|TRBD1|TRBV19
CASSPGTGKVTQYF
TGTGCCAGTAGTCCCGGGACAGGGAAGGTGACCCAGTACTTC
>TRBJ2-1|.|.|TRBV24-1
CATSDGGVRAEQFF
TGTGCCACCAGTGATGGCGGAGTGAGGGCTGAGCAGTTCTTC
>TRBJ1-2|few|.|TRBV3-1/TRBV3-2
CASSQGGGRRGYTF
TGTGCCAGCAGCCAAGGTGGGGGGCGGCGGGGCTACACCTTC
>TRBJ1-1|few|.|TRBV30
CAWRLNEQLGTEAFF
TGTGCCTGGCGATTAAATGAGCAGTTAGGAACTGAAGCTTTCTTT
>TRBJ1-6|.|TRBD1|TRBV6-2/TRBV6-3
CASSYGDRDNSPLHF
TGTGCCAGCAGTTACGGGGACAGAGATAATTCACCCCTCCACTTT
>TRBJ1-6|few|.|TRBV6-5
CASRTPSSYNSPLHF
TGTGCCAGCAGAACACCTAGCTCCTATAATTCACCCCTCCACTTT
>TRBJ2-7|.|TRBD1|TRBV7-9
CASSHGQVYEQYF
TGTGCCAGCAGCCACGGACAGGTCTACGAGCAGTACTTC
>TRBJ1-5|.|.|TRBV2
CASSEQAGGNQPQHF
TGTGCCAGCAGTGAACAGGCAGGGGGCAATCAGCCCCAGCATTTT
>TRBJ2-1|.|.|TRBV19
CASSSNDHNEQFF
TGTGCCAGTAGTTCCAACGACCACAATGAGCAGTTCTTC
>TRBJ2-7|.|.|TRBV28
CASSLNRVSSYEQYF
TGTGCCAGCAGTTTAAACAGGGTTTCCTCCTACGAGCAGTACTTC
>TRBJ1-2|.|.|TRBV5-8
CASSARQAYSYGYTF
TGTGCCAGCAGCGCCCGACAGGCTTACAGCTATGGCTACACCTTC
>TRBJ1-6|.|.|TRBV11-2
CASSPFPRGQNSPLHF
TGTGCCAGCAGCCCGTTTCCCCGCGGCCAGAATTCACCCCTCCACTTT
>TRBJ2-2|.|TRBD1|TRBV29-1
CSVETPGQGYTGELFF
TGCAGCGTTGAAACGCCGGGACAGGGATACACCGGGGAGCTGTTTTTT
>TRBJ2-7|.|TRBD2|TRBV7-2
CASRPLGGSNYEQYF
TGTGCCAGCAGACCCCTGGGCGGGAGTAACTACGAGCAGTACTTC
>TRBJ2-2|.|.|TRBV19
CASSEVANTGELFF
TGTGCCAGTAGTGAGGTCGCGAACACCGGGGAGCTGTTTTTT
>TRBJ2-2|.|TRBD2|TRBV7-3
CASSRGGTGELFF
TGTGCCAGCAGTCGCGGGGGCACCGGGGAGCTGTTTTTT
>TRBJ1-2|.|TRBD1|TRBV28
CASSFAGQVRGYGYTF
TGTGCCAGCAGTTTTGCCGGACAGGTGAGGGGCTATGGCTACACCTTC
>TRBJ2-4|.|.|TRBV6-6
CASRREDAAKNIQYF
TGTGCCAGCAGGCGCGAGGACGCAGCCAAAAACATTCAGTACTTC